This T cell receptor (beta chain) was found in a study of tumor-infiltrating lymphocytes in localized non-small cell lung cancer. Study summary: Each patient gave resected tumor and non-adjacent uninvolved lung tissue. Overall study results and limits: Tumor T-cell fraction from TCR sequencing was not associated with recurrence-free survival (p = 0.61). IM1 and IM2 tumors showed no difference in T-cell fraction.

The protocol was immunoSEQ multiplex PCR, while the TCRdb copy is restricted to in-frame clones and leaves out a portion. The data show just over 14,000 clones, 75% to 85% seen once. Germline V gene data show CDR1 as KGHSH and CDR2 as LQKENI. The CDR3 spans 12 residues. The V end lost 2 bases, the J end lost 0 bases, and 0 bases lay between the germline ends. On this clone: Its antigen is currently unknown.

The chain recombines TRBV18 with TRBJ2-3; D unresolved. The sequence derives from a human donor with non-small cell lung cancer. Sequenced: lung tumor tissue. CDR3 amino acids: CASSPSTDTQYF. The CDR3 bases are TGTGCCAGCTCACCAAGCACAGATACGCAGTATTTT.